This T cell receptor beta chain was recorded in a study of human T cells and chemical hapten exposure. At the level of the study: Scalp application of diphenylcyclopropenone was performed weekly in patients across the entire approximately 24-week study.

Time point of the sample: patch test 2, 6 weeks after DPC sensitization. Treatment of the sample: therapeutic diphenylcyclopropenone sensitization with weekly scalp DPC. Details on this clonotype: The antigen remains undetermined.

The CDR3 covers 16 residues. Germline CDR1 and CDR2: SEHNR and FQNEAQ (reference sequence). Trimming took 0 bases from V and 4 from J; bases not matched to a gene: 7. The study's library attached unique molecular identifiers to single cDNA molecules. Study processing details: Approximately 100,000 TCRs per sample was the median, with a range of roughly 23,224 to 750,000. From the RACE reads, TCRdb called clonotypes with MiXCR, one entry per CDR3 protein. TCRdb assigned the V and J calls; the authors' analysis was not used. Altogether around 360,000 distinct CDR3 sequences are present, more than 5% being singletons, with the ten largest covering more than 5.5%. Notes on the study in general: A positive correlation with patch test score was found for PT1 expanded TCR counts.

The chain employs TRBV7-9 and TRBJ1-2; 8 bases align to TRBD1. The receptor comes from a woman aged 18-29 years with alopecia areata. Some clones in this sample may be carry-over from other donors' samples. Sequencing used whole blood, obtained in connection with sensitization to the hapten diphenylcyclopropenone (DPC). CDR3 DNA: TGTGCCAGCAGCTTAGCTCCGACAGGGGATGCCTATGGCTACACCTTC. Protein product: CASSLAPTGDAYGYTF.